This T cell receptor beta chain emerged from a study of beta chain features in type 1 diabetes. The study's findings and limits: Equally in patients and controls, shorter templates might have been favored by PCR. The study found fewer insertions and more deletions at VDJ junctions in type 1 diabetes patients.

The whole isolated RNA underwent reverse transcription, so sequencing captured expressed TCRB transcripts. TCRdb keeps only in-frame clones here, not all; method: immunoSEQ multiplex PCR. The profile shows 250,000 to 300,000 clones, around 7.8% of them singletons. This clone was observed a handful of times. Its cognate antigen is unknown. The CDR3 extends over 17 amino acids. Per the germline V gene, CDR1 is PRHDT and CDR2 is FYEKMQ (reference sequence). V was trimmed by 5 bases and J by 2 bases, leaving 20 bases between them. Sequencing input: central memory CD4+ T cells from blood. This chain joins TRBV13 and TRBJ2-3; maybe TRBD2 (5 bases). This TCR came from a woman younger than 30 in good health. CDR3: CASSPSDPAAYTDTQYF. In nucleotides, the CDR3 is TGTGCCAGCAGCCCCTCCGATCCAGCGGCGTACACAGATACGCAGTATTTT.